Listed here are 13 T cell receptor beta chains from one sample, sequenced in a study of T cell responses to AZD1222 COVID-19 vaccine. TCRdb's table, derived via immunoSEQ multiplex PCR, lists solely in-frame clones and lacks some. The data contain about 150,000 clones, about 91% of them singletons. The sequenced sample was peripheral blood, obtained on day 0 of AZD1222 vaccination. These receptor sequences come from an adult in good health.

V gene TRBV3-1 (or the pseudogene TRBV3-2) combines with J gene TRBJ1-1; no firm D call. Deletions cut 3 bases from V and 6 bases from J, with 11 bases between. The CDR3 length is 13 residues. Germline values: CDR1 LGHDT, CDR2 YNNKEL (reference sequence). The CDR3: CASSHWDRSEAFF. The CDR3 DNA sequence: TGTGCCAGCAGCCACTGGGATAGGTCTGAAGCTTTCTTT.

V and J are TRBV6-5 and TRBJ2-2; D may be TRBD1 (5 bases). This CDR3 has 13 residues. Trimming stripped 8 bases from V and 6 bases from J, with 13 bases between. The germline V gene encodes CDR1 MNHEY and CDR2 SVGAGI. In DNA form, the CDR3 reads TGTGCCAGCTCCTTTCCAGGGCCCGGGGAGCTGTTTTTT. Its protein is CASSFPGPGELFF.

The genes are TRBV9 and TRBJ1-2, with no clear D. Trimming stripped 2 bases from V and 4 bases from J, with 15 bases between. This CDR3 contains 15 residues. In germline, CDR1 is SGDLS, CDR2 YYNGEE. This CDR3 reads CASSVTPLTTYGYTF. The CDR3, as DNA: TGTGCCAGCAGCGTGACCCCTCTGACAACCTATGGCTACACCTTC.

The rearrangement links TRBV15 to TRBJ2-5, with D uncertain. The CDR3 is made up of 14 amino acids. CDR1 is LNHNV and CDR2 is YYDKDF in the germline V gene (reference sequence). V was pared by 1 base and J by 3 bases, with 9 bases between. This CDR3 reads CATSRGTYEETQYF. CDR3 DNA sequence: TGTGCCACCAGCAGAGGCACTTACGAAGAGACCCAGTACTTC.

The chain uses TRBV4-3 and TRBJ1-3, with D tentatively TRBD1 (6 bases). The V end was cut by 3 bases, the J end by 0 bases, with 12 bases between. The CDR3 sequence is 16 residues long. Germline CDR1 and CDR2: LGHNA and YSLEER. The CDR3 coding sequence is TGCGCCAGCAGCCACCAGACAGGCATCTCTGGAAACACCATATATTTT. Translation gives CASSHQTGISGNTIYF.

This clone was recorded once. The chain uses TRBV19 and TRBJ1-1; D is unclear. V was trimmed by 6 bases and J by 3 bases, leaving 8 bases between them. The CDR3 consists of 12 residues. Germline CDR1 and CDR2: LNHDA and SQIVND (reference sequence). CDR3 nucleotides: TGTGCCAGTAGGGGAGTCGACACTGAAGCTTTCTTT. Amino acids: CASRGVDTEAFF.

The CDR3 loop reads CAGAKPTEPPYF. The CDR3 DNA reads TGTGCCGGAGCTAAGCCGACGGAGCCTCCTTACTTC. The chain couples TRBV28 to TRBJ2-7; the D is unclear. V lost 11 bases and J lost 13, with 24 bases in between. CDR3 size: 12 residues. CDR1 and CDR2 (germline): MDHEN, SYDVKM.

The chain joins TRBV27 to TRBJ1-6; maybe TRBD1 (6 bases). The CDR3 extends over 12 amino acids. Trimming removed 7 bases from V and 9 bases from J, with 10 bases in between. Germline V lookup: CDR1 MNHEY, CDR2 SMNVEV (reference sequence). CDR3: CASTTRGSPLHF. CDR3 sequence (DNA): TGTGCCAGCACTACCAGGGGTTCACCCCTCCACTTT.

The chain joins TRBV11-2 to TRBJ1-2; 7 bases are shared with TRBD1. This CDR3 is 14 amino acids long. Per the germline V gene, CDR1 is SGHAT and CDR2 is FQNNGV. After removal of 4 bases from V and 6 bases from J, the junction contained 8 bases not matched to a gene. The CDR3 DNA sequence: TGTGCCAGCAGCTCTACGTGGACAGGAAATGGCTACACCTTC. Residues: CASSSTWTGNGYTF.

The table lists this clone with a count of one. The chain recombines TRBV10-1 with TRBJ1-2; TRBD1 matches at 9 bases. The CDR3 is made up of 16 amino acids. Germline-derived CDR1 and CDR2 are WNHNN and SYGVQD (reference sequence). J lost 4 bases, V lost 0 bases, and 6 bases had no gene match. The CDR3 DNA sequence: TGCGCCAGCAGTGAGTCCGGAACAGGGGGCGGCTATGGCTACACCTTC. This sequence encodes CASSESGTGGGYGYTF.

The chain carries TRBV7-9 and TRBJ2-6; 10 positions agree with TRBD1. CDR3 size: 19 residues. The germline V gene has CDR1 SEHNR and CDR2 FQNEAQ (reference sequence). The V segment lost 5 bases and the J segment 2 bases; nucleotides outside the gene matches: 12. For the CDR3, the DNA is TGTGCCAGCAGCCCCTGGGGTGGGACAGGGGCCCCTGGGGCCAACGTCCTGACTTTC. Translation gives CASSPWGGTGAPGANVLTF.

The chain uses TRBV2 and TRBJ2-3; D call uncertain. This CDR3 is built from 15 residues. V lost 6 bases and J 0 bases, leaving 13 bases between the germline ends. CDR1 and CDR2 (germline): SNHLY, FYNNEI. CDR3 protein: CASSPLISSTDTQYF. CDR3 nucleotides: TGTGCCAGCAGCCCCTTAATATCTAGCACAGATACGCAGTATTTT.

The CDR3, as DNA: TGCGCCAGCAGCTGGAGTGGGTACAGGGGTAAAGCCGGGGAGCTGTTTTTT. It yields the protein CASSWSGYRGKAGELFF. The chain uses TRBV5-1 and TRBJ2-2, with 7 bases that match TRBD1. V lost 3 bases, J lost 6 bases, and 14 bases stayed unmatched. Germline values: CDR1 SGHRS, CDR2 YFSETQ. There are 17 residues in the CDR3.